A few counts support the clone carrying this T cell receptor (beta chain). Germline lookup yields CDR1 SGHNT and CDR2 YYREEE (reference sequence). The CDR3 is made up of 13 amino acids. Trimming removed 0 bases at V and 6 bases at J, with 9 bases between. In the PCR, 60 Vbeta and 13 Jbeta primers were used. TCRdb keeps only in-frame clones here, not all; method: immunoSEQ multiplex PCR. The table records roughly 180,000 clones, roughly a tenth of them present only once. The sample is drawn from a study of cytomegalovirus exposure and HLA in healthy donors. The J gene is TRBJ1-2, the V gene TRBV5-4; a weak D match, TRBD1 (6 bases). The sample consisted of PBMCs. This sequence was found in a woman younger than 45 in good health and CMV-seropositive. DNA for the CDR3: TGTGCCAGCAGCTTGGACAGGGTTAATGGCTACACCTTC. Translating it yields CASSLDRVNGYTF. Complete variable domain (other parts from reference TRBV5-4 and TRBJ1-2): ETGVTQSPTHLIKTRGQQVTLRCSSQSGHNTVSWYQQALGQGPQFIFQYYREEENGRGNFPPRFSGLQFPNYSSELNVNALELDDSALYLCASSLDRVNGYTFGSGTRLTVV.